The rows below give T cell receptor beta chains drawn from one sample of a study of T cell repertoires in cytomegalovirus infection. TCRdb passed the reads through MiXCR, listing each CDR3 protein once. The sample holds 200,000 to 250,000 distinct CDR3 sequences, approximately 22% seen once. Sequences were obtained from CD8+ T cells from PBMCs. Receptors were obtained from a human donor in good health (CMV status not recorded). Some clones in this sample may be carry-over from other donors' samples. CDR3s include the opening cysteine and the closing phenylalanine or tryptophan. D genes are given only for firm matches. Clone sizes are given selectively: once, few, many, or a class where the clone is expanded.

j_call,d_call,v_call,clone_size,cdr3_nt,cdr3_aa
TRBJ2-5,.,TRBV2,.,TGTGCCAGTACCCTGGACGCCCAGTACTTC,CASTLDAQYF
TRBJ2-1,TRBD2,TRBV6-2/TRBV6-3,.,TGTGCCAGCAGTAAGGACGGGCGGGGGGCGGGTCCACGGTACAATGAGCAGTTCTTC,CASSKDGRGAGPRYNEQFF
TRBJ2-3,TRBD2,TRBV11-2,many,TGTGCCAGCACCAGGGCGGGAGATGGAGATACGCAGTATTTT,CASTRAGDGDTQYF
TRBJ2-7,TRBD1,TRBV15,.,TGTGCCACCACTAATTGGACAGGGGGGAACTCCTACGAGCAGTACTTC,CATTNWTGGNSYEQYF
TRBJ2-1,TRBD2,TRBV29-1,.,TGCAGCGCGGGGGGGGTACTCGGTAGCTCCTACAATGAGCAGTTCTTC,CSAGGVLGSSYNEQFF
TRBJ1-1,.,TRBV29-1,.,TGCAGCGTCCGGGGCCCCCGGGAAGCTTTCTTT,CSVRGPREAFF
TRBJ2-2,TRBD1,TRBV20-1,.,TGCAGTGCTAGCCCCGGGACAGGGCTCACCGGGGAGCTGTTTTTT,CSASPGTGLTGELFF
TRBJ1-5,TRBD1,TRBV28,many,TGTGCCAGCAGTTCGACAGGGAGCAATCAGCCCCAGCATTTT,CASSSTGSNQPQHF
TRBJ1-5,.,TRBV28,few,TGTGCCAGCAGCCCAGTGGGCAATCAGCCCCAGCATTTT,CASSPVGNQPQHF
TRBJ2-2,TRBD2,TRBV2,.,TGTGCCAGCAGTGAAGGAGCGGGGGTGAACACCGGGGAGCTGTTTTTT,CASSEGAGVNTGELFF
TRBJ2-6,TRBD1,TRBV7-2,many,TGTGCCAGCAGCTTGGACAGGGCTGAAGCCTCTGGGGCCAACGTCCTGACTTTC,CASSLDRAEASGANVLTF
TRBJ2-7,.,TRBV20-1,.,TGCAGTGCTAGAGATCTCGGAGCTCCTACCTACGAGCAGTACTTC,CSARDLGAPTYEQYF
TRBJ1-4,.,TRBV6-8,few,TGTGCCAGCAGTTACTCGATAATGGAAAAACTGTTTTTT,CASSYSIMEKLFF
TRBJ2-1,.,TRBV20-1,.,TGCAGTGCTTCGCCCAGGGAATTACCGCAGTTCTTC,CSASPRELPQFF
TRBJ2-1,.,TRBV6-4,few,TGTGCCAGCAGTGACGGGTACAATGAGCAGTTCTTC,CASSDGYNEQFF
TRBJ1-1,TRBD1,TRBV7-6,.,TGTGCCAGCAGCTTTCCCGAGGAGGGAAACAGGGGGCCTAGCACTGAAGCTTTCTTT,CASSFPEEGNRGPSTEAFF
TRBJ2-2,TRBD1,TRBV19,few,TGTGCCAGTAGTGTGGCCGGACAGGGGGCTAGTACCGGGGAGCTGTTTTTT,CASSVAGQGASTGELFF
TRBJ2-7,.,TRBV28,many,TGTGCCAGCATCCCCGAAGGGCTCTCCTACGAGCAGTACTTC,CASIPEGLSYEQYF
TRBJ1-5,.,TRBV7-9,.,TGTGCCAGTTCGGCCGGCGTGGGATCGGGTCAGCCCCAGCATTTT,CASSAGVGSGQPQHF
TRBJ2-1,TRBD2,TRBV12-3/TRBV12-4,.,TGTGCCAGCAGGGCTAGCGGGGGGCTCTTTGGGCAGTTCTTC,CASRASGGLFGQFF
TRBJ2-7,.,TRBV28,many,TGTGCCAGCAGTACCTCCGGGCTTTACTACGAGCAGTACTTC,CASSTSGLYYEQYF
TRBJ2-4,TRBD1,TRBV5-1,many,TGCGCCAGCAGCTTCTCCCCCGGGACAGGGAGCTTGGTAGCCAAAAACATTCAGTACTTC,CASSFSPGTGSLVAKNIQYF
TRBJ2-2,.,TRBV7-9,many,TGTGCCAGCAGCTTAGTAAACGGGAACACCGGGGAGCTGTTTTTT,CASSLVNGNTGELFF
TRBJ2-4,TRBD1,TRBV7-9,.,TGTGCCAGCAGCCCCCCGACAGGGTGGATAGGAAACATTCAGTACTTC,CASSPPTGWIGNIQYF
TRBJ1-5,TRBD1,TRBV6-6,.,TGTGCCAGCAGCACCGACAGGGGCCTGAGGACCCAGCATTTT,CASSTDRGLRTQHF
TRBJ2-3,.,TRBV14,.,TGTGCCAGCAGCCAACTAGAGAGTGGCACAGATACGCAGTATTTT,CASSQLESGTDTQYF
TRBJ1-5,.,TRBV20-1,few,TGCAGTGTGTGGACAGACAATAGCAATCAGCCCCAGCATTTT,CSVWTDNSNQPQHF
TRBJ2-1,TRBD2,TRBV19,many,TGTGCCAGTAGTATAGGGACTAGCGGGAGGGATGAGCAGTTCTTC,CASSIGTSGRDEQFF
TRBJ2-2,TRBD1,TRBV7-9,few,TGTGCCAGCAGCCCCTTATACGGGACAGGGGGTCTCGGGGAGCTGTTTTTT,CASSPLYGTGGLGELFF
TRBJ2-1,.,TRBV19,.,TGTGCCAGTAGTATATTAAGTCAGAGCACCTACAATGAGCAGTTCTTC,CASSILSQSTYNEQFF
TRBJ2-7,TRBD1,TRBV27,.,TGTGCCAGCAGTTTATCCCCAGGGGGAACATTTACCGAGCAGTACTTC,CASSLSPGGTFTEQYF
TRBJ1-3,.,TRBV28,few,TGTGCCAGCAGTTTTCGGGGATCTGGAAACACCATATATTTT,CASSFRGSGNTIYF
TRBJ2-7,.,TRBV20-1,many,TGCAGTGCTGAGGGCTCGGGGGGACAGGAATCCTACGAGCAGTACTTC,CSAEGSGGQESYEQYF
TRBJ2-7,.,TRBV12-3/TRBV12-4,.,TGTGCCAGCACCCCGGTCGGGCAAGGCTACGAGCAGTACTTC,CASTPVGQGYEQYF
TRBJ2-7,TRBD1,TRBV28,.,TGTGCCAGCGCCGGACAGGGGTCCTACGAGCAGTACTTC,CASAGQGSYEQYF
TRBJ2-1,TRBD1,TRBV7-9,.,TGTGCCAGCAGCTTAAGTTGGCAGGGGGCGCGCAATGAGCAGTTCTTC,CASSLSWQGARNEQFF
TRBJ1-1,.,TRBV29-1,.,TGCAGCGTCCCGGACAATACTGAAGCTTTCTTT,CSVPDNTEAFF
TRBJ2-1,TRBD2,TRBV9,.,TGTGCCAGCAGCGATAGCGGGGGGGCCGGGGAGCAGTTCTTC,CASSDSGGAGEQFF
TRBJ2-7,.,TRBV10-3,.,TGTGCCATCAGTGAGTCCCCCGGGGGCGAGCAGTACTTC,CAISESPGGEQYF
TRBJ1-1,.,TRBV2,many,TGTGCCAGCAGGGTTCTCATGAACACTGAAGCTTTCTTT,CASRVLMNTEAFF
TRBJ1-1,.,TRBV7-9,.,TGTGCCAGCAGCTCTTCGGGCCCCGGGGAGGGAGCTTTCTTT,CASSSSGPGEGAFF
TRBJ1-3,.,TRBV27,few,TGTGCCAGCAGTTTATGTTCGGGACCTCATTTT,CASSLCSGPHF
TRBJ1-1,.,TRBV7-2,.,TGTGCCAGCAGCTTAGTAGGGGGGGCGGGGGATGAAGTAAGGGGCACTGAAGCTTTCTTT,CASSLVGGAGDEVRGTEAFF
TRBJ2-7,.,TRBV7-2,many,TGTGCCAGCAGCTTAGCGGGACGCCTCTCCTACGAGCAGTACTTC,CASSLAGRLSYEQYF
TRBJ2-7,.,TRBV7-9,many,TGTGCCAGCAGCTTGGAGGACGCACCGCCCTACGAGCAGTACTTC,CASSLEDAPPYEQYF
TRBJ1-2,.,TRBV20-1,few,TGCAGTGCTAGGGCGGCGGCCGGGTCCTATGGCTACACCTTC,CSARAAAGSYGYTF
TRBJ1-6,.,TRBV2,few,TGTGCCAGCAGAGGCGGAAATTCACCCCTCCACTTT,CASRGGNSPLHF
TRBJ2-7,.,TRBV2,.,TGTGCCAGCAGTGGACTAGTCCTTTTGAGCTCCTACGAGCAGTACTTC,CASSGLVLLSSYEQYF
TRBJ1-2,TRBD1,TRBV10-3,few,TGTGCCATCAGTCAATCGGACAGGGGCAATGGCTACACCTTC,CAISQSDRGNGYTF
TRBJ2-7,.,TRBV7-2,many,TGTGCCACTCTTCAAGGTGGGGTTGGCGAGCAGTACTTC,CATLQGGVGEQYF
TRBJ2-7,.,TRBV7-9,many,TGTGCCAGCAGCTCAACCTACGAGCAGTACTTC,CASSSTYEQYF
TRBJ1-1,.,TRBV7-6,.,TGTGCCAGCAGCTTAGGGGGTCTTGAAGCTTTCTTT,CASSLGGLEAFF
TRBJ2-2,TRBD2,TRBV6-6,.,TGTGCCAGCAGACACGAGCTAGCGGGGGGTTCTACCGGGGAGCTGTTTTTT,CASRHELAGGSTGELFF
TRBJ2-1,TRBD2,TRBV19,few,TGTGCCAGTAGTATAGATAGGCTAGCGGCCTACAATGAGCAGTTCTTC,CASSIDRLAAYNEQFF